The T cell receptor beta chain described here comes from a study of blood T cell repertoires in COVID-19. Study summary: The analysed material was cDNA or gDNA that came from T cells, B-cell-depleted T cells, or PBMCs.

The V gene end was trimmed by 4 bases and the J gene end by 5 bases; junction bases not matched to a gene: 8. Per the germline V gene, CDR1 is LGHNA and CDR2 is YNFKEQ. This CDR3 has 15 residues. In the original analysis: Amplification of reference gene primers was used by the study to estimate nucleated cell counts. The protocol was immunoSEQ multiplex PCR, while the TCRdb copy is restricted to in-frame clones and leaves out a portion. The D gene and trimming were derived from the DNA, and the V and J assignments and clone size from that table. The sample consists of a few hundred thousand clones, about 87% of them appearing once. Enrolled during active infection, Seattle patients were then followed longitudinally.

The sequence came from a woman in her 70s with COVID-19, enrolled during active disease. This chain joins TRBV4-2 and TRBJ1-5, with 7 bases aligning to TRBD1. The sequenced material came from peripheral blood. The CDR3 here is CASSLDRRSDQPQHF. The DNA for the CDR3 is TGTGCCAGCAGCCTGGACAGGAGATCTGATCAGCCCCAGCATTTT.